This T cell receptor (beta chain) was found in a study of neoadjuvant anti-PD-1 for oral cavity cancer. Across the study: Non-progressing patients received a fourth nivolumab dose near day 43, then surgery on days 50-56. Study-level findings and limits: Post-nivolumab, blood T cell clonality was significantly elevated in non-responders. With three patients per group, TCR findings need larger cohorts.

The CDR3 extends over 15 amino acids. These newly diagnosed stage II-IVA oral cavity squamous cell carcinoma patients had no prior systemic or radiation treatment. In its sample, this clone was seen once. Its antigen remains unknown. Generated by immunoSEQ multiplex PCR, the TCRdb table keeps only in-frame clones and is missing some. The sample lists about 15,000 clones, 70% to 75% occurring once. The receptor was isolated from a person aged 40 to 85 with oral cavity squamous cell carcinoma. V gene TRBV21-1 combines with J gene TRBJ2-7. TRBV21-1 is a pseudogene segment. The sample was PBMCs, taken before nivolumab (anti-PD-1) treatment. The DNA of the CDR3 is TGTGCCAGCAGCTCAAGACAGGGACTAAACGACGAGCAGTACTTC. It encodes CASSSRQGLNDEQYF.